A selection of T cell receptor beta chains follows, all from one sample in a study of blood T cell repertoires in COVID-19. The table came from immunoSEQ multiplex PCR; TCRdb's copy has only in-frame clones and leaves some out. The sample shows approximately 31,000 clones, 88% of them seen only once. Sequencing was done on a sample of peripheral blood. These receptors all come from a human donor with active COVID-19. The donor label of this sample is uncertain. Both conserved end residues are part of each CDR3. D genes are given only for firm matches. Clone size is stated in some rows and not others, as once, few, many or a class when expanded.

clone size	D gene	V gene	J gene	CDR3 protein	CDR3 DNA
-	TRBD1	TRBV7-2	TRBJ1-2	CASSSGTGHYGYTF	TGTGCCAGCAGCTCCGGGACAGGACACTATGGCTACACCTTC
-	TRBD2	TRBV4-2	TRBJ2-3	CASSQILAGGLTLRHTQYF	TGTGCCAGCAGCCAAATACTAGCGGGGGGGCTTACCCTTAGGCATACGCAGTATTTT
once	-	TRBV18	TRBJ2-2	CASSLPLAPGELFF	TGTGCCAGCTCACTCCCTCTAGCGCCCGGGGAGCTGTTTTTT
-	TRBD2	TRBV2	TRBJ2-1	CASSSTSGGNNEQFF	TGTGCCAGCAGTTCGACTAGCGGGGGAAACAATGAGCAGTTCTTC
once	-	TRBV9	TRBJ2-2	CASSSAGVAGELFF	TGTGCCAGCAGCTCCGCAGGGGTCGCCGGGGAGCTGTTTTTT
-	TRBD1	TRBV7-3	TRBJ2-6	CASSSPNPTGRSRSGANVLTF	TGTGCCAGCAGCTCCCCAAACCCGACAGGGCGAAGTCGTTCTGGGGCCAACGTCCTGACTTTC
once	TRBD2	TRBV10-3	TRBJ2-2	CATSGGGTGELFF	TGTGCCACCAGCGGGGGGGGCACCGGGGAGCTGTTTTTT
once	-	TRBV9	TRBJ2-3	CASSVRGMSRDTQYF	TGTGCCAGCAGCGTGCGGGGTATGAGTCGAGATACGCAGTATTTT
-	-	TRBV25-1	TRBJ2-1	CASSHPSRGYNEQFF	TGTGCCAGCAGTCATCCGTCTCGAGGTTACAATGAGCAGTTCTTC
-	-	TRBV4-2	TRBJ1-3	CASSQDLGRVKGGNTIYF	TGTGCCAGCAGCCAAGATCTCGGGCGGGTAAAGGGTGGAAACACCATATATTTT
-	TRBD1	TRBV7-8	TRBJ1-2	CASSRETGRNYGYTF	TGTGCCAGCAGCCGAGAGACAGGGAGAAACTATGGCTACACCTTC
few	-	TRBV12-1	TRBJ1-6	CASSFAYRSSYNSPLHF	TGTGCCAGCAGCTTTGCCTACAGGAGCTCCTATAATTCACCCCTCCACTTT
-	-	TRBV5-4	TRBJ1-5	CASSWEGNQPQHF	TGTGCCAGCAGCTGGGAGGGGAATCAGCCCCAGCATTTT
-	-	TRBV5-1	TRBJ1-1	CASSEGQPEAFF	TGCGCCAGCAGCGAAGGACAGCCTGAAGCTTTCTTT
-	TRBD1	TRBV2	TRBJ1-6	CASSPTGSRNSPLHF	TGTGCCAGCAGCCCGACAGGGTCTCGGAATTCACCCCTCCACTTT
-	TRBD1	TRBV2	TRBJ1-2	CASSSQGASLSGYTF	TGTGCCAGCAGTTCACAGGGGGCGTCTTTAAGTGGCTACACCTTC
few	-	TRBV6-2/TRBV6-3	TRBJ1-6	CASSPRVGLSTSPLHF	TGTGCCAGCAGTCCCAGAGTGGGACTGAGTACTTCACCCCTCCACTTT
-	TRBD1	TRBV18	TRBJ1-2	CASSPRTGAHRGYYGYTF	TGTGCCAGCTCACCACGAACAGGGGCCCACAGGGGCTACTATGGCTACACCTTC
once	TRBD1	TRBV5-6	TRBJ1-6	CASSFRDRASPLHF	TGTGCCAGCAGCTTCCGGGACAGAGCTTCACCCCTCCACTTT
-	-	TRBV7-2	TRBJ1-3	CASSKLQDSSGNTIYF	TGTGCCAGCAGCAAGCTTCAGGACAGCTCTGGAAACACCATATATTTT
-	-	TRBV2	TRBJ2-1	CASSEGYGVKQFF	TGTGCCAGCAGTGAAGGCTACGGGGTTAAGCAGTTCTTC
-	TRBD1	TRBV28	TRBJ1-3	CASSNTGAGNTIYF	TGTGCCAGCAGTAACACAGGGGCTGGAAACACCATATATTTT
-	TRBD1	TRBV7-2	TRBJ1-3	CASSLTGAGNTIYF	TGTGCCAGCAGCCTGACAGGGGCCGGAAACACCATATATTTT
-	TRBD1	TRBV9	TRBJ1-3	CASSVEVGTGSGNTIYF	TGTGCCAGCAGCGTAGAAGTCGGGACAGGCTCTGGAAACACCATATATTTT
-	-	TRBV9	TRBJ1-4	CASTPGVSTNEKLFF	TGTGCCAGCACACCAGGGGTGAGCACTAATGAAAAACTGTTTTTT
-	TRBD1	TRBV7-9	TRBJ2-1	CASSLTGGKRYEQFF	TGTGCCAGCAGCCTGACAGGGGGCAAGCGATATGAGCAGTTCTTC
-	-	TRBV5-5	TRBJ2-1	CASSAFARQYNEQFF	TGTGCCAGCAGCGCGTTTGCGAGACAGTACAATGAGCAGTTCTTC
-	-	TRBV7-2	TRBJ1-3	CASSAFGGLGSGNTIYF	TGTGCCAGCAGCGCCTTCGGAGGGCTTGGTTCCGGAAACACCATATATTTT
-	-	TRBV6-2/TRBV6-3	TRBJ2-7	CASSSGAIGGITYEQYF	TGTGCCAGCAGTTCCGGGGCGATCGGAGGGATAACCTACGAGCAGTACTTC
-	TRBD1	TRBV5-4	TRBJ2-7	CASSQGQGISYEQYF	TGTGCCAGCAGCCAGGGACAGGGAATATCCTACGAGCAGTACTTC
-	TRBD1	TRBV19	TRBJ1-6	CASSIIQGAKNSPLHF	TGTGCCAGTAGTATCATACAGGGGGCAAAGAATTCACCCCTCCACTTT
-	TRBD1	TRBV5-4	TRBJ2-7	CASSPTGVGTYEQYF	TGTGCCAGCAGCCCTACAGGGGTCGGAACCTACGAGCAGTACTTC
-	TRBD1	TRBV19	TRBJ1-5	CASSGTGNNQPQHF	TGTGCCAGTAGTGGGACAGGGAACAATCAGCCCCAGCATTTT
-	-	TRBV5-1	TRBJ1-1	CASSTAADTEAFF	TGCGCCAGCAGCACCGCGGCGGACACTGAAGCTTTCTTT
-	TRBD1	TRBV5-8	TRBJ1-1	CASSTGTGGRGYMNTEAFF	TGTGCCAGCAGCACCGGGACAGGGGGTCGCGGGTACATGAACACTGAAGCTTTCTTT
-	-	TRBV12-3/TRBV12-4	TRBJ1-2	CASSQIHSGGYTF	TGTGCCAGCAGTCAAATTCACAGCGGTGGCTACACCTTC
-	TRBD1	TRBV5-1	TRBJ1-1	CASSLVVTGATEAFF	TGCGCCAGCAGCTTGGTTGTGACAGGGGCCACTGAAGCTTTCTTT
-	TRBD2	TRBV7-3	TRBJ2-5	CASSPRGGTSGSQETQYF	TGTGCCAGCAGCCCTCGAGGGGGGACTAGCGGGAGTCAAGAGACCCAGTACTTC
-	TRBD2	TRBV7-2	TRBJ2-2	CASSPGTKNTGELFF	TGTGCCAGCAGCCCCGGGACTAAGAACACCGGGGAGCTGTTTTTT
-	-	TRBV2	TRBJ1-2	CASSLDSTPDGYTF	TGTGCCAGCAGTTTGGACAGTACCCCGGATGGCTACACCTTC
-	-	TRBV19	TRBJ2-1	CASGWTDSRSYNEQFF	TGTGCCAGCGGTTGGACTGACTCTAGGTCCTACAATGAGCAGTTCTTC
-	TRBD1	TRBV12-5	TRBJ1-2	CASGLGTKQGTMRGYTF	TGTGCTAGTGGTTTGGGTACCAAACAGGGGACGATGAGGGGCTACACCTTC
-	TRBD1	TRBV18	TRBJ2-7	CASSTTGNYEQYF	TGTGCCAGCTCAACGACAGGGAACTACGAGCAGTACTTC
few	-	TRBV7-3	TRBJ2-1	CASSIGGPYNEQFF	TGTGCCAGCAGCATCGGGGGGCCCTACAATGAGCAGTTCTTC
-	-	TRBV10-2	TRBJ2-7	CASSPLYEQYF	TGCGCCAGCAGTCCTCTCTACGAGCAGTACTTC
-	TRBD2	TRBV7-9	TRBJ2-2	CASLSGGNTGELFF	TGTGCCAGCCTAAGCGGGGGGAACACCGGGGAGCTGTTTTTT
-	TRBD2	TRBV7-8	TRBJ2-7	CASSLPIRLAGASYEQYF	TGTGCCAGCAGCTTACCCATCAGACTAGCGGGGGCTTCCTACGAGCAGTACTTC
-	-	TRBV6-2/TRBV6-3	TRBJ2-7	CASSYLYEQYF	TGTGCCAGCAGTTACCTCTACGAGCAGTACTTC
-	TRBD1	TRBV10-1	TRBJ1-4	CASQTTGLDENEVF	TGCGCCAGCCAAACGACAGGGCTAGATGAAAATGAGGTTTTT
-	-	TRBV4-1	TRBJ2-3	CASSQDPEDTQYF	TGCGCCAGCAGCCAAGATCCAGAAGATACGCAGTATTTT
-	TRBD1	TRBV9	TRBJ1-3	CASSVGQGGNTIYF	TGTGCCAGCAGCGTAGGACAGGGAGGAAACACCATATATTTT
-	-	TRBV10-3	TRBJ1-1	CAISDPGMGARTEAFF	TGTGCCATCAGTGACCCGGGGATGGGTGCTAGGACTGAAGCTTTCTTT
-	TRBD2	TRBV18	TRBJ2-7	CASSPRTSNEQYF	TGTGCCAGCTCACCAAGGACTAGTAACGAGCAGTACTTC
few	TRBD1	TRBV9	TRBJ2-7	CASRSGQGVNEQYF	TGTGCCAGCAGATCGGGACAGGGAGTTAACGAGCAGTACTTC
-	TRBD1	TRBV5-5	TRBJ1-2	CASSPGGTANYGYTF	TGTGCCAGCAGCCCTGGCGGGACAGCGAACTATGGCTACACCTTC
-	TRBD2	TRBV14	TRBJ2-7	CASSQLAGQGESYEQYF	TGTGCCAGCAGCCAACTAGCGGGGCAAGGCGAGTCCTACGAGCAGTACTTC
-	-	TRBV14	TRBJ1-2	CASSQVVPRTANYGYTF	TGTGCCAGCAGCCAAGTAGTTCCGCGGACAGCGAACTATGGCTACACCTTC
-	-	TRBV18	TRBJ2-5	CASSPGLQETQYF	TGTGCCAGCTCCCCGGGACTCCAAGAGACCCAGTACTTC
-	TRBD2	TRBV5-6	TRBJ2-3	CASSLGSGGFTDTQYF	TGTGCCAGCAGCTTGGGTAGCGGGGGGTTCACAGATACGCAGTATTTT